Each of the 18 T cell receptor beta chains below was sequenced from the same sample in a study of CD8 T cells in ankylosing spondylitis. TCRdb itself ran the 5' RACE reads through MiXCR, one entry per CDR3 protein. The repertoire holds 290,000 or so distinct CDR3 sequences, with around 20% as singletons. The source material was blood, either unsorted or a sorted T cell fraction (not recorded which). The receptors originated from a female donor with ankylosing spondylitis or in good health (not recorded which).

The chain is built from TRBV9 and TRBJ2-2; D unclear. Germline lookup yields CDR1 SGDLS and CDR2 YYNGEE. The CDR3 extends over 12 amino acids. Trimming cost V 0 bases and J 6 bases, with 3 bases left between them. The CDR3 protein is CASSVVSGELFF. The CDR3 DNA is TGTGCCAGCAGCGTAGTTTCCGGGGAGCTGTTTTTT.

V is TRBV4-3 and J is TRBJ2-1; 10 nucleotides align to TRBD2. This CDR3 comprises 15 residues. CDR1 and CDR2 from the germline V gene are LGHNA and YSLEER. Germline trimming cut 5 bases from V and 8 bases from J; bases unmatched to any gene: 9. CDR3 DNA: TGCGCCAGCAGCGAGAGCGGGAGGGCCGAAGATGAGCAGTTCTTC. Its protein product is CASSESGRAEDEQFF.

The sample holds a few counts of this clonotype. The V and J genes are TRBV12-3 or TRBV12-4 and TRBJ1-5, with a possible D match to TRBD1 (6 bases). The CDR3 contains 15 residues. V lost 6 bases to trimming and J lost 4 bases, with 16 bases between them. CDR3 in amino acids: CASRPSGHGNQPQHF. The DNA of the CDR3 is TGTGCCAGCAGACCCTCGGGACATGGGAATCAGCCCCAGCATTTT.

The J gene is TRBJ1-1, the V gene TRBV28, with TRBD1 identical over 7 bases. The CDR3 is made up of 15 amino acids. Germline-derived CDR1 and CDR2 are MDHEN and SYDVKM. Trimming removed 6 bases from V and 4 bases from J; junction bases left unmatched: 11. CDR3 DNA: TGTGCCAGCAGCCCTCGGAGGGGGCAAGTCACTGAAGCTTTCTTT. This translates into CASSPRRGQVTEAFF.

The chain combines TRBV19 with TRBJ2-1; 11 nucleotides agree with TRBD2. Germline V gives CDR1 LNHDA, CDR2 SQIVND (reference sequence). The CDR3 is made up of 15 amino acids. J gave up 7 bases and V 3 bases, and 5 bases lay outside the gene matches. The CDR3 reads CASSILAGGGNEQFF. The CDR3 nucleotides read TGTGCCAGTAGTATTCTAGCGGGAGGAGGAAATGAGCAGTTCTTC.

The J gene is TRBJ2-1, the V gene TRBV6-2 or TRBV6-3, with D perhaps TRBD2 (6 bases). CDR1 is MNHEY and CDR2 is SVGEGT in the germline V gene. V lost 6 bases, J lost 0 bases, and 12 bases lay in between. The CDR3 is 15 residues long. CDR3 nucleotides: TGTGCCAGCAGCCGCGGGGAAAGCTCCTACAATGAGCAGTTCTTC. The encoded protein is CASSRGESSYNEQFF.

This clonotype was detected a few times. This chain connects TRBV7-2 to TRBJ2-1; the match to TRBD2 covers 8 bases. Germline trimming cut 6 bases from V and 9 bases from J; bases unmatched to any gene: 16. This CDR3 has 16 amino acids. Germline lookup yields CDR1 SGHTA and CDR2 FQGNSA. In nucleotides, the CDR3 is TGTGCCAGCAGTCTTGAAGCGGGAGCTGGAGGTGTTGAGCAGTTCTTC. Translating gives CASSLEAGAGGVEQFF.

This rearrangement joins TRBV4-3 to TRBJ2-3; D may be TRBD2 (6 bases). CDR1 and CDR2 (germline): LGHNA, YSLEER. The CDR3 sequence is 16 residues long. Between the trimmed V and J ends, which lost 0 bases and 3 bases, there was a span of 13 bases. CDR3 loop: CASSQDTQEGTDTQYF. The DNA for the CDR3 is TGCGCCAGCAGCCAAGATACCCAGGAGGGGACAGATACGCAGTATTTT.

DNA for the CDR3: TGTGCCAGCAGCCCGGGACTAGCGGTCCGCACAGATACGCAGTATTTT. Protein sequence: CASSPGLAVRTDTQYF. The chain has TRBV12-3 or TRBV12-4 and TRBJ2-3, with 11 bases lining up with TRBD2. V shed 6 bases, J shed 1 base, and the junction held 6 bases outside the gene matches. The CDR3 has 16 amino acids.

The chain carries TRBV5-1 and TRBJ2-1; weak D call: TRBD2 (7 bases). Trimming cost V 4 bases and J 3 bases, with 14 bases left between them. CDR1 is SGHRS and CDR2 is YFSETQ in the germline V gene. This CDR3 comprises 15 residues. CDR3 coding DNA: TGCGCCAGCAGCGCCGGGGGGCAGGGCTACAATGAGCAGTTCTTC. This codes for CASSAGGQGYNEQFF.

The chain carries TRBV24-1 and TRBJ2-2; a possible D gene is TRBD1 (6 bases). V was cut by 7 bases and J by 4 bases, with 12 bases left in between. CDR3 length equals 14 residues. Germline-derived CDR1 and CDR2 are KGHDR and SFDVKD. Written as DNA, the CDR3 is TGTGCCACCAGATCACAGGGTAGCACCGGGGAGCTGTTTTTT. Its translation: CATRSQGSTGELFF.

The chain carries TRBV5-5 and TRBJ2-1; TRBD2 is a possible D gene (7 bases). V was pared by 0 bases and J by 0 bases, with 16 bases between. CDR1 SGHKS and CDR2 YYEKEE come from the germline V gene (reference sequence). There are 18 residues in the CDR3. This CDR3 reads CASSLGAGGLFSYNEQFF. DNA for the CDR3: TGTGCCAGCAGCTTGGGCGCCGGGGGGCTTTTCTCCTACAATGAGCAGTTCTTC.

The chain is built from TRBV7-8 and TRBJ1-5; 7 bases map to TRBD1. Per the germline V gene, CDR1 is SGHVS and CDR2 is FQNEAQ. The V segment lost 2 bases and the J segment 6 bases; nucleotides outside the gene matches: 7. The CDR3 sequence is 15 residues long. The DNA of the CDR3 is TGTGCCAGCAGCTTAAGTGAGGGGGCTTCTCAGCCCCAGCATTTT. Protein product: CASSLSEGASQPQHF.

This clonotype was seen a few times. This sequence joins TRBV12-3 or TRBV12-4 and TRBJ1-1, with D possibly matching TRBD1 (6 bases). Between the trimmed V and J ends, which lost 5 bases and 5 bases, there was a span of 12 bases. The CDR3 has 13 residues. DNA for the CDR3: TGTGCCAGCAGTCGAAAGGGGGGGACTGAAGCTTTCTTT. This sequence encodes CASSRKGGTEAFF.

The chain joins TRBV7-8 to TRBJ1-2, with D possibly matching TRBD1 (5 bases). CDR1 is SGHVS and CDR2 is FQNEAQ in the germline V gene. The CDR3 extends over 14 amino acids. V was clipped by 5 bases and J by 0 bases, with 10 bases between them. In DNA, the CDR3 is TGTGCCAGCAGCCGGGACGTGACTAACTATGGCTACACCTTC. It translates to CASSRDVTNYGYTF. Complete variable domain (other parts from reference TRBV7-8 and TRBJ1-2): GAGVSQSPRYKVAKRGQDVALRCDPISGHVSLFWYQQALGQGPEFLTYFQNEAQLDKSGLPSDRFFAERPEGSVSTLKIQRTQQEDSAVYLCASSRDVTNYGYTFGSGTRLTVV.

V is TRBV9 and J is TRBJ1-2, with D perhaps TRBD1 (6 bases). Trimming left V 0 bases short and J 8 bases short, with 11 bases between. Germline V gene data show CDR1 as SGDLS and CDR2 as YYNGEE. The CDR3 consists of 13 residues. The CDR3 is CASSVDGGRGYTF. The CDR3 coding sequence is TGTGCCAGCAGCGTAGACGGGGGCCGGGGCTACACCTTC.

This clonotype has more than one count but fewer than ten. This chain joins TRBV11-2 and TRBJ2-1; D gene ambiguous. The CDR3 totals 15 residues. The germline V gene encodes CDR1 SGHAT and CDR2 FQNNGV. V dropped 5 bases and J dropped 4 bases, with 15 bases sitting between them. CDR3 protein: CASSPSWANYNEQFF. For the CDR3, the DNA is TGTGCCAGCAGCCCCTCGTGGGCCAATTACAATGAGCAGTTCTTC.

This clonotype was picked up many times. The gene calls are TRBV6-1 and TRBJ1-6, with 10 bases lining up with TRBD1. The CDR3 sequence is 13 residues long. Germline CDR1 and CDR2: MNHNS and SASEGT. Trimming took 3 bases from V and 11 from J; bases not matched to a gene: 1. CDR3 in DNA: TGTGCCAGCAGTGAGGGACAGGGGACACCCCTCCACTTT. It encodes CASSEGQGTPLHF.